This TCR beta chain derives from a study of cytomegalovirus exposure and HLA in healthy donors (dated by TCRdb to 2015 to 2018). Broadly, across the study: In an earlier analysis of roughly 590 of the donors, 250 to 350 Gb of sequence data and 117 million unique TCR beta sequences from roughly 200 million T cells were reported. Around 320 gigabases of sequencing data and approximately 80 million unique TCR sequences were included in an early release covering roughly 600 HLA-typed donors. Of the 350 to 450 genotyped donors, approximately 82% fell in the genetic ancestry cluster associated with self-reported Caucasian donors. The aim of the study was to test whether cataloging public T cell receptors could identify signatures of past pathogen exposure. The study used immunosequencing to profile the T cell repertoires of approximately 630 subjects and linked those repertoires to cytomegalovirus serostatus. A separate validation cohort of over 95 different subjects was used in addition to the approximately 610-subject first cohort. To predict cytomegalovirus infection status, the study brought together high-throughput TCR immunosequencing, statistical association of individual TCRs with disease status, and machine learning. A later analysis re-examined previously published TCR beta repertoires from about 700 donors and added high-resolution HLA genotyping to investigate patterns of TCR occurrence. Rather than using new phenotypic data, the later analysis identified candidate immune exposures from TCR beta sequences and from how often those sequences occurred across donors. An earlier analysis of 587 of the donors used high-throughput TCR beta sequencing to judge whether each TCR beta V gene segment behaved as functional or pseudogenic. Donor age, sex, ethnicity and CMV serostatus were compiled alongside the repertoire data. In a later genetic analysis, genome-wide SNP genotypes for about 55% of the 666 donors were used, and that subset was treated as a discovery cohort. Every repertoire in the discovery cohort had been generated on one and the same sequencing platform. Both class I and class II loci were covered by HLA typing, at four-digit resolution. The number of typed donors differed by locus: about 620-640 for A, B, C, DRB1 and DQB1; 522 for DQA1; roughly 600 for DPA1; and roughly 470 for DPB1. Because of strong linkage in the cohort, roughly five DR-DQ haplotypes were treated as single units for association and clustering. Among under 450 genotyped donors of the cohort, an average of approximately 240,000 unique TCR beta nucleotide sequences were sequenced per donor, 15% to 20% of them non-productive. The investigation overall reported the following: In the study, 150 to 200 TCR beta chains were listed as associated with cytomegalovirus. A further reported finding was that TCR beta sequences accurately predicted the HLA-A and HLA-B alleles for most subjects in the first cohort. Several of the top co-occurrence clusters appeared to be linked to parvovirus B19, influenza, CMV and Epstein-Barr virus, according to a later analysis. Because counts were too low, roughly 17 rarely observed V segments, including chromosome 9 orphons, were left out of the earlier analysis of some 600 of the donors. The authors suggested that the approach could potentially be extended to other disease states and immunological phenotypes. In vitro tests confirmed that a few of the cytomegalovirus-associated TCR beta chains recognize cytomegalovirus antigens. The classifier was reported to diagnose cytomegalovirus status with high specificity and sensitivity in both the original cohort and the validation cohort. A cluster of highly shared sequence variants was judged likely to represent a technical artifact of the sequencing pipeline. Roughly uniform sequencing depth across donors was assumed in presence/absence analyses, although this assumption may not hold. In a later genetic analysis, a missense DCLRE1C variant was associated with V-gene and J-gene trimming of TCR beta chains, and the association was replicated in an independent cohort. Linkage disequilibrium might explain the correlated functional status among segregating V segments, but an unknown experimental factor could not be ruled out. Most CMV-associated TCR beta chains appeared to be HLA-restricted in a later analysis, and the HLA associations seemed to be driven largely by CMV exposure. According to a later genetic analysis, donors in an Asian-associated ancestry cluster had fewer N-insertions in productive TCRs than the roughly 700-donor mean. Because some donors lacked HLA typing at each locus, the association tests relied only on the typed subset. A later analysis found that TCR association rates varied across HLA loci, with DRB1 alleles showing the most associated TCRs and HLA-C alleles the fewest. Compared with equally common non-associated chains, HLA-associated TCR beta chains in a later analysis were more clonally expanded and had lower generation probabilities. Assigning TCR associations to individual alleles was difficult when HLA alleles, especially DR and DQ, strongly co-occurred. An earlier analysis of 587 of the donors showed that most TCR beta V segments appeared in productive rearrangements either about 87% or about 30% of the time, which broadly matched IMGT annotations. The only immune exposure information available for the cohort was CMV serostatus. Most TCR sequences were observed very rarely across donors, whereas some public TCRs were present in many individuals. In this cohort, only TCR beta chains were sequenced, and detectable features were limited by the absence of alpha or paired-chain data. In a later analysis, some 17,000 TCR beta sequences were associated with specific HLA alleles at a false discovery rate of 0.05. Because the 87-base-pair reads could not distinguish some IMGT-functional V segments, including TRBV6-2 and TRBV6-3, those segments were excluded.

In total, more than 500 healthy bone marrow donors made up the cohort. At the time of sampling, every cohort member was nominally healthy, though immune exposures that went unrecorded were likely present. The donor tested CMV seropositive, placing the donor among the roughly 300 seropositive members of the cohort. A peripheral blood sample was collected from each donor, and TCR beta sequencing was performed on peripheral blood mononuclear cells. The Qiagen DNeasy Blood Extraction Kit was used to extract genomic DNA from the blood cell samples. Libraries came from the immunoSEQ multiplex PCR assay. For the multiplex PCR, a mixture combining 60 forward primers for TCR Vbeta segments and 13 reverse primers for TCR Jbeta segments was used. The CDR3 region of rearranged TCR beta genes was amplified from genomic DNA with a multiplex PCR assay. Amplified TCR beta libraries were sequenced as 87-base-pair reads on the Illumina HiSeq System. The authors processed their data as follows. A later analysis tallied roughly 78 million unique TCR beta chains across the approximately 670 repertoires, and some 12 million of those chains were shared by two or more donors. To remove PCR and sequencing errors, raw reads were error-corrected and collapsed into unique sequences using a nearest-neighbor algorithm that merged closely related sequences. V, D and J gene segments were assigned by aligning CDR3 sequences to IMGT reference sequences. For a sequence to be retained, at least a six-nucleotide match to both a V gene segment and a J gene segment was required. A rearrangement was called productive if the CDR3 had no stop codons and remained in frame with V and J, and every other rearrangement was called non-productive. Following IMGT convention, CDR3 was defined as the stretch from the second conserved V-encoded cysteine to the conserved J-encoded phenylalanine. In an earlier analysis of just under 600 of the donors, sequences lacking an unambiguous match to a single V gene segment were excluded. An earlier analysis of a few hundred of the donors called V segments functional above 56.7% productive rearrangements and segregating when the between-donor standard deviation exceeded 5%. A statistical classification framework was built to diagnose cytomegalovirus status from the catalog of TCR beta chain sequences. In a later analysis, V and J genes were assigned by comparing TCR nucleotide sequences against IMGT/GENE-DB human TR gene sequences. Using the TCRdist pipeline, a later analysis assigned CDR3 sequences along with most-parsimonious VDJ recombination scenarios. A later analysis defined each TCR beta chain by its CDR3 amino acid sequence plus V-gene family, and excluded reads lacking a unique V-gene family. A later analysis removed 592 highly shared, low-generation-probability nucleotide sequences to deal with suspected cross-contamination and a sequencing artifact. In a later analysis, a clonal expansion index was calculated for each public chain from normalized within-repertoire ranks of inferred template counts. In a later analysis, generation probabilities were computed using a VDJ recombination model fitted to out-of-frame rearrangements, and the results were checked against IGoR. In a later analysis, TCR-TCR, TCR-HLA and TCR-CMV co-occurrence was scored with hypergeometric tests, and a repertoire-size bias correction was applied to TCR pairs. A later analysis estimated false discovery rates by permuting HLA or CMV assignments 20 times. In a later analysis, co-occurring TCRs were grouped using DBSCAN, with TCRdist sequence similarity added in when clustering inside HLA-allele-positive subsets. Repertoires with fewer than 30,000 or more than 120,000 public chains, plus five repertoires with anomalous nucleotide sharing, were excluded from co-occurrence clustering. TCRdb took over this immuneACCESS table, retaining in-frame rearrangements with V and J assigned. Such tables are incomplete; in checked studies, under half of the missing clones stem from an unresolved V gene, and the remainder is unexplained. V, J and clone size were drawn from that table, and D and trimming were deduced from the DNA. In all, the sample holds about 120,000 clones, and around 80% of those were seen once. Less than 3.5% of the sample is held by the ten biggest clonotypes.

Via the germline V gene (reference sequence), CDR1 is LNHDA and CDR2 SQIVND. Trimming at the junction amounts to 3 bases on V and 5 bases on J, and the germline ends lie 10 bases apart. The CDR3 sequence holds 13 residues, the cysteine and phenylalanine included. The DNA shown is the 39-base CDR3, in frame from base 1. About this clone itself: Its antigen remains undetermined. No much larger clone is present one base from it, and per-base qualities are unavailable.

The sequencing input was PBMCs. The chain is encoded by TRBV19 joined to TRBJ1-1, with the D segment identity uncertain. This TCR was sampled from a woman in her thirties or forties in good health and CMV-seropositive. For the CDR3, the sequence is CASSIASGTEAFF. The DNA sequence follows: TGTGCCAGTAGTATTGCTTCGGGGACTGAAGCTTTCTTT.